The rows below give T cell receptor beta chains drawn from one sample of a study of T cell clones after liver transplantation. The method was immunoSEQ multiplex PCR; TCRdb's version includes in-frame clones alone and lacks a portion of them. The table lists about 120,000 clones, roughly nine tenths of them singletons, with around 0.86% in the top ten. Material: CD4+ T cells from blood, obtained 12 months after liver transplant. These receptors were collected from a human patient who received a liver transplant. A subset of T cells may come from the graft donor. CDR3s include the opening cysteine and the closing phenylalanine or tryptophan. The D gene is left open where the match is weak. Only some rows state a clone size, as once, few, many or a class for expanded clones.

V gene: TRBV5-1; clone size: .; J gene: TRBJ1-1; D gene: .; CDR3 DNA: TGCGCCAGCAGATCCATACCAGGGAGCATGAACACTGAAGCTTTCTTT; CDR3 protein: CASRSIPGSMNTEAFF
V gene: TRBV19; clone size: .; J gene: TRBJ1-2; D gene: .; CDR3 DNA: TGTGCCAGTAGTATAGGGGGGAGCGGCTACACCTTC; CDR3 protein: CASSIGGSGYTF
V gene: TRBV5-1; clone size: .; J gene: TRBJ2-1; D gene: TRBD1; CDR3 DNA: TGCGCCAGCAGCTTCCGGGACAGCAATGAGCAGTTCTTC; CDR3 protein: CASSFRDSNEQFF
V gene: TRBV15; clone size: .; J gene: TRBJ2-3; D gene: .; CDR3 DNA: TGTGCCACCAGCAGAGCCCTTCGACAGGTTAACACAGATACGCAGTATTTT; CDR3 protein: CATSRALRQVNTDTQYF
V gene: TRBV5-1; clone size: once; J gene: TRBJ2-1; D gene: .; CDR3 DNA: TGCGCCAGCAGCTTGGAGTCCGGACAGTCCTACAATGAGCAGTTCTTC; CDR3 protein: CASSLESGQSYNEQFF
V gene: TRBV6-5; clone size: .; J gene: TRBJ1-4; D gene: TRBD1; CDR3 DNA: TGTGCCAGCAGGCAGACAGGGGGCGATGAAAAACTGTTTTTT; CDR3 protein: CASRQTGGDEKLFF
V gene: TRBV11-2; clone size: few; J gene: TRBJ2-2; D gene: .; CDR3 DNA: TGTGCCAGCAGCTCGTTTGGCACCGGGGAGCTGTTTTTT; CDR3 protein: CASSSFGTGELFF
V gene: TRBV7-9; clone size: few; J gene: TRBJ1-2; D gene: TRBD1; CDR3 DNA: TGTGCCAGCAGCCCGGGGAGACAGGGGGCGCTTTTC; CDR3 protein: CASSPGRQGALF
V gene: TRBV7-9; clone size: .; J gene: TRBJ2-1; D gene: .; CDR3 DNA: TGTGCCAGCAGCAATAACCAGAGGGGGAATGAGCAGTTCTTC; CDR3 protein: CASSNNQRGNEQFF
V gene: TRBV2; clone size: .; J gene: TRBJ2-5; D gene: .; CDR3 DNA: TGTGCCAGCAGTGAAGTTGAAGAGACCCAGTACTTC; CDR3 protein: CASSEVEETQYF
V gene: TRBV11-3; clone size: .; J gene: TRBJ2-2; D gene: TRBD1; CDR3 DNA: TGTGCCAGCAGCCCTGGACAGGGTGCCACCGGGGAGCTGTTTTTT; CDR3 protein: CASSPGQGATGELFF
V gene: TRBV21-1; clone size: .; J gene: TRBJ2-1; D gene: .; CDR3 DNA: TGTGCCAGCAGCAAAGCAGGGGGACTAGCGGCAGGCGACTCCTACAATGAGCAGTTCTTC; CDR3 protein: CASSKAGGLAAGDSYNEQFF
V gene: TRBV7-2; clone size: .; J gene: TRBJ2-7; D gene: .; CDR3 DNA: TGTGCCAGCAGCTTAGTTGTCCGCCCCCTTACGTCCGAGCAGTACTTC; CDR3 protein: CASSLVVRPLTSEQYF
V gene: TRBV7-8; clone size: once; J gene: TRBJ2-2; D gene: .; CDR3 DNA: TGTGCCAGCAGCTTCGCAGGGGGGGATTCCGGGGAGCTGTTTTTT; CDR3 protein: CASSFAGGDSGELFF
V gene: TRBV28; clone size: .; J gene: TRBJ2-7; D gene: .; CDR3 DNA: TGTGCCAGCAGCGTCCGAGCGCTGAATTACGAGCAGTACTTC; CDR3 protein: CASSVRALNYEQYF
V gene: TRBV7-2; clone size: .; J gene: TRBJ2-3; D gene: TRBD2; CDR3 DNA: TGTGCCAGCAGCCCAAGCGGGAGGACAGATACGCAGTATTTT; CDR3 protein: CASSPSGRTDTQYF
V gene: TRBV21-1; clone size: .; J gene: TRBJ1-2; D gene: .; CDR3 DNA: TGTGCCAACGTCCTAGGGGTTAGCTATGGCTACACCTTC; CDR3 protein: CANVLGVSYGYTF
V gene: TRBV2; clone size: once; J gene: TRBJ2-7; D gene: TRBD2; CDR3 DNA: TGTGCCAGCAGTCCTGGGACTAGCGGTTACGAGCAGTACTTC; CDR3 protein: CASSPGTSGYEQYF
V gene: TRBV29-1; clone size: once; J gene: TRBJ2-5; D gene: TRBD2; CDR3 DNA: TGCAGCGCCCTGGGGAGGGGGACTAGCGGGAGGAGTTGGGAGACCCAGTACTTC; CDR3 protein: CSALGRGTSGRSWETQYF
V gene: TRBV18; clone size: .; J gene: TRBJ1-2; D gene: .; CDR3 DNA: TGTGCCAGCTCACCAGACGGCCAGGGGTCCTATGGCTACACCTTC; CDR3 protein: CASSPDGQGSYGYTF
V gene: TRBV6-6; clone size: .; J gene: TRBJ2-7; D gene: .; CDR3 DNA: TGTGCCAGCAGTTACTTGGGCATTGGACCCTACGAGCAGTACTTC; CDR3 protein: CASSYLGIGPYEQYF
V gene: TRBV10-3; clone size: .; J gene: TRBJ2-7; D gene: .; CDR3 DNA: TGTGCCATCGGGGAGGCCGGGGTGGACGAGCAGTACTTC; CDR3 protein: CAIGEAGVDEQYF
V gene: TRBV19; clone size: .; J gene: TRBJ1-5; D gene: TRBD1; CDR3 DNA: TGTGCCAGTCGTCAGGGGGTAAGTCAGCCCCAGCATTTT; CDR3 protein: CASRQGVSQPQHF
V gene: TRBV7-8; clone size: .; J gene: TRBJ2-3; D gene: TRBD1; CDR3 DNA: TGTGCCAGCAGCCCACCAGACAGGGCCACAGATACGCAGTATTTT; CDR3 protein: CASSPPDRATDTQYF
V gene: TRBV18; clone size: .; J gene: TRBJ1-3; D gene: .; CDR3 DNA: TGTGCCAGCTCCGAGGCGGTATCCGGAAACACCATATATTTT; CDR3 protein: CASSEAVSGNTIYF
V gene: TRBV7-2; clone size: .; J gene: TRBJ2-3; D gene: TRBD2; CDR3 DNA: TGTGCCAGCAGTCCTATAGCGGGAATGGGCGATACGCAGTATTTT; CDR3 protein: CASSPIAGMGDTQYF
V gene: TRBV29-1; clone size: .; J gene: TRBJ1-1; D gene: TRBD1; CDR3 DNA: TGCAGCGTTGGTAACAGGGGAAACACTGAAGCTTTCTTT; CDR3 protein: CSVGNRGNTEAFF
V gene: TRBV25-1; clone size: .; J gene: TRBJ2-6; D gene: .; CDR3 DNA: TGTGCCAGCAGTGGCAGGGATTGGGCTGCCGGGGCCAACGTCCTGACTTTC; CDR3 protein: CASSGRDWAAGANVLTF
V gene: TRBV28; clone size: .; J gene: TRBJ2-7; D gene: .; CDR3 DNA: TGTGCCAGCAGTTTTGGGGGGAACCACTACGAGCAGTACTTC; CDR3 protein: CASSFGGNHYEQYF
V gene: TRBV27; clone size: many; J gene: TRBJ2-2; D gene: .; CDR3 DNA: TGTGCCAGCAGTTGGGGGCCGAACACCGGGGAGCTGTTTTTT; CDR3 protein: CASSWGPNTGELFF
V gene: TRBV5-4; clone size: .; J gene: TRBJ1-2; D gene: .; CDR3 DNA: TGTGCCAGCAGCCGGGACACTACCTATGGCTACACCTTC; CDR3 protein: CASSRDTTYGYTF
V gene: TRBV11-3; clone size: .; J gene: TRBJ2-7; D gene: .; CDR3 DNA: TGTGCCAGCAGCTTAGACGGGTACGAGCAGTACTTC; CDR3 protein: CASSLDGYEQYF
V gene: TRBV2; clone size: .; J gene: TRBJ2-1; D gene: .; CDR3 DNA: TGTGCCAGTGGACAGTCCTTAACCTACAATGAGCAGTTCTTC; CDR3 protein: CASGQSLTYNEQFF
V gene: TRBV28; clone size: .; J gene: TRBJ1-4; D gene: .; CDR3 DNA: TGTGCCAGCAGTTTACTCGGACACCTCAAAAATGAAAAACTGTTTTTT; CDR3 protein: CASSLLGHLKNEKLFF
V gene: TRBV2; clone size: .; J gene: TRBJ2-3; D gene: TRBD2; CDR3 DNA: TGTGCCAGCAGGAAACTGACTAGCGGGATCACAGATACGCAGTATTTT; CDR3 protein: CASRKLTSGITDTQYF
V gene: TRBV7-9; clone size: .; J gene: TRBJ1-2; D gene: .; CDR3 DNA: TGTGCCAGCAGCGATAACAGGGAAAGGGGTGCTGGCTACACCTTC; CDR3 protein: CASSDNRERGAGYTF
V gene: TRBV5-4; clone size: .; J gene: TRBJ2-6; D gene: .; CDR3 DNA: TGTGCCAGCAGCTTCAGGGGTTCTGGGGCCAACGTCCTGACTTTC; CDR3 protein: CASSFRGSGANVLTF
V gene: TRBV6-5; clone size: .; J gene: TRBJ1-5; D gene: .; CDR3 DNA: TGTGCCAGCAGTGACAGGCTTATCGTGCAGCCCCAGCATTTT; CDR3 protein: CASSDRLIVQPQHF
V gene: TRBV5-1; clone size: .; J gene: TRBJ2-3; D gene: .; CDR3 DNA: TGCGCCAGCAGCTTGGGGGGACCACGCACAGATACGCAGTATTTT; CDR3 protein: CASSLGGPRTDTQYF
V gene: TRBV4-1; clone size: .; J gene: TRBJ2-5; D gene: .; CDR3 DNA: TGCGCCAGCGGTATCGGGACTGGGGGGTTCCAAGAGACCCAGTACTTC; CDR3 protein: CASGIGTGGFQETQYF
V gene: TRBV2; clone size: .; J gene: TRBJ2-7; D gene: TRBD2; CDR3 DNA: TGTGCCAGCAAGGCGGGAGTACCCTACGAGCAGTACTTC; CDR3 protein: CASKAGVPYEQYF
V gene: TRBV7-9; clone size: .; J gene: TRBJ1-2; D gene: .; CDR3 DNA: TGTGCCAGCAGCTTAGTGGGGAAGGGCTACACCTTC; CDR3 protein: CASSLVGKGYTF
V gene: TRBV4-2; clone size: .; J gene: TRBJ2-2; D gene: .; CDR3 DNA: TGTGCCAGCTCCTCCTCGCAGCGGGCGGGCACCGGGGAGCTGTTTTTT; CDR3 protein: CASSSSQRAGTGELFF
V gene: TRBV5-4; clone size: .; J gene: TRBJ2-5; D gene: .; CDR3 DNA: TGTGCCAGCAGGATCAACAGGGAAGGAGAGACCCAGTACTTC; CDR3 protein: CASRINREGETQYF
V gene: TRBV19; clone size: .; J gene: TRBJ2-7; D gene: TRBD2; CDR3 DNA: TGTGCCAGTAGTTTAGGGACTAGCGGGATTGGGGCCGAGCAGTACTTC; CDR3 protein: CASSLGTSGIGAEQYF
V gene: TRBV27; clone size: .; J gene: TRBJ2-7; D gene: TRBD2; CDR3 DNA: TGTGCCAGCAGCCCTGTAGCGGGAGTTGGATACGAGCAGTACTTC; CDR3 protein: CASSPVAGVGYEQYF
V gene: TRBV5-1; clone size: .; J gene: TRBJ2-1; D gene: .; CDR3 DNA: TGCGCCAGCAGCTTGGCCTGGCAGGGGAGTGGCAATGAGCAGTTCTTC; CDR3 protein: CASSLAWQGSGNEQFF
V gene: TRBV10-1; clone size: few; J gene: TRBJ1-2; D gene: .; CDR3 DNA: TGCGCCAGCCAAGAGAAGAACTATGGCTACACCTTC; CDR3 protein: CASQEKNYGYTF
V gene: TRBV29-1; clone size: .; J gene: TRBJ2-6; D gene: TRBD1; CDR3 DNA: TGCAGCGTTGAAGCGCCGAAGGACAGGGGCATAATTGGGGCCAACGTCCTGACTTTC; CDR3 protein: CSVEAPKDRGIIGANVLTF